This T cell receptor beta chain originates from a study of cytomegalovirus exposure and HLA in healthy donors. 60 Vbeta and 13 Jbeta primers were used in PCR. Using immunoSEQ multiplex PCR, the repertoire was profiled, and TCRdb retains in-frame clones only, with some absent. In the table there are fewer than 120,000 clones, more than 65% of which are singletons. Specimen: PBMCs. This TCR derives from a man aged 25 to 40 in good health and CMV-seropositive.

Here the CDR3 DNA reads TGTGCCTGGAGCGATACAGGATTAGCCAAAAACATTCAGTACTTC. Protein product: CAWSDTGLAKNIQYF. This sequence joins TRBV30 and TRBJ2-4; D perhaps matches TRBD1 (5 bases). The CDR3 length is 15 residues. V lost 3 bases and J 0 bases, leaving 12 bases between the germline ends. The germline CDR1 and CDR2 sequences are GTSNPN and SVGIG (reference sequence).